Listed below are T cell receptor beta chains from one sample, sequenced in a study of control samples from healthy donors and cancer patients. Assay: immunoSEQ multiplex PCR; the TCRdb copy retains only in-frame clones and omits some. Among 150,000 or so clones listed, roughly 92% were seen once. Sequencing was carried out using blood. The receptor set was obtained from a man between 18 and 35 years old in good health. Both conserved end residues are part of each CDR3. Each record gives: D gene, J gene, V gene, clone size, CDR3 DNA, CDR3 protein. A D gene is named only where the DNA matches it firmly. Not all rows give a size; the values are once, few, many and, for expanded clones, a class.

TRBD2	TRBJ2-7	TRBV2	NA	TGTGCCAGCTTTAGCGGGGGAGGACCCTACGAGCAGTACTTC	CASFSGGGPYEQYF
TRBD1	TRBJ1-2	TRBV18	NA	TGTGCCAGCTCACCAATCTCACCGGGACAGAGGAACTATGGCTACACCTTC	CASSPISPGQRNYGYTF
NA	TRBJ2-2	TRBV25-1	NA	TGTGCCAGCAGCCGGTCTAGCGCGAACACCGGGGAGCTGTTTTTT	CASSRSSANTGELFF
TRBD1	TRBJ1-2	TRBV10-3	NA	TGTGCCATCAGTGAGCAGGACAGGGTCTATGGCTACACCTTC	CAISEQDRVYGYTF
TRBD1	TRBJ2-3	TRBV27	NA	TGTGCCAGCAGTTTATCGGGGACAGACACAGATACGCAGTATTTT	CASSLSGTDTDTQYF
NA	TRBJ2-3	TRBV5-4	NA	TGTGCCAGCAGCTTGGGACATAGCACAGATACGCAGTATTTT	CASSLGHSTDTQYF
NA	TRBJ2-7	TRBV9	NA	TGTGCCAGCAGCGTAGCCAGCGGCTTCTCCTACGAGCAGTACTTC	CASSVASGFSYEQYF
TRBD1	TRBJ1-2	TRBV10-3	NA	TGTGCCATCACCCCGGATAGTGACAGGGAAAGGAACTATGGCTACACCTTC	CAITPDSDRERNYGYTF
TRBD1	TRBJ1-5	TRBV6-5	NA	TGTGCCAGCAGGAGACAGGGGCAGGGTCAGCCCCAGCATTTT	CASRRQGQGQPQHF
NA	TRBJ2-3	TRBV5-1	NA	TGCGCCAGCAGCCAGGGGGTAGTGGGGGGCATCACAGATACGCAGTATTTT	CASSQGVVGGITDTQYF
NA	TRBJ2-1	TRBV7-6	few	TGTGCCAGCAGCTTAGCGCTAAGAGGATGGACCAATCAGTTCTTC	CASSLALRGWTNQFF
NA	TRBJ1-2	TRBV27	NA	TGTGCCAGCAGTTTATGGGGCTCGAGAGGCTACACCTTC	CASSLWGSRGYTF
TRBD1	TRBJ1-5	TRBV2	once	TGTGCCAGCAGTGAGTGGGCGACAGGGTATCAGCCCCAGCATTTT	CASSEWATGYQPQHF
TRBD1	TRBJ1-5	TRBV3-1/TRBV3-2	NA	TGTGCCAGCAGCCTGACGAGCCCCGGACAGGTCCATCAGCCCCAGCATTTT	CASSLTSPGQVHQPQHF
NA	TRBJ1-4	TRBV11-2	NA	TGTGCCAGCAGCTCATATTGGGGGGGGCTTAATGAAAAACTGTTTTTT	CASSSYWGGLNEKLFF
NA	TRBJ2-3	TRBV7-2	few	TGTGCCAGCAAGGAAGGGGTGTTAGATACGCAGTATTTT	CASKEGVLDTQYF
TRBD1	TRBJ2-1	TRBV11-1	once	TGTGCCAGCAGCTTAGAGGACAGGGAACCCGGCAATGAGCAGTTCTTC	CASSLEDREPGNEQFF
NA	TRBJ2-7	TRBV5-4	NA	TGTGCCAGCAGCCAGAACCCAGGGGGAGGCGAGCAGTACTTC	CASSQNPGGGEQYF
NA	TRBJ2-3	TRBV27	NA	TGTGCCAGCAGACTATGGACTAGCACAGATACGCAGTATTTT	CASRLWTSTDTQYF
TRBD1	TRBJ1-2	TRBV25-1	NA	TGTGCCAGCAAAAAGGACAGGGAAGGTGGCTACACCTTC	CASKKDREGGYTF
NA	TRBJ2-5	TRBV19	NA	TGTGCCAGTAGGGACCGACTGGACATCACTGAGACCCAGTACTTC	CASRDRLDITETQYF
NA	TRBJ2-7	TRBV11-3	NA	TGTGCCAGCAGCTTAGCGCAGGACTCCTACGAGCAGTACTTC	CASSLAQDSYEQYF
TRBD1	TRBJ2-7	TRBV7-2	NA	TGTGCCAGCAGCTTCGGTTGGACAGGATTCTACGAGCAGTACTTC	CASSFGWTGFYEQYF
NA	TRBJ1-1	TRBV29-1	NA	TGCAGCGCCACAGGGTCGAGCACTGAAGCTTTCTTT	CSATGSSTEAFF
NA	TRBJ1-1	TRBV7-4	NA	TGTGCCAGCAGCTTATTGGCCGGGGGCACTGAAGCTTTCTTT	CASSLLAGGTEAFF
NA	TRBJ2-2	TRBV2	NA	TGTGCCAGCAGGCGAGCAAGTGGGAACACCGGGGAGCTGTTTTTT	CASRRASGNTGELFF
NA	TRBJ1-1	TRBV29-1	NA	TGCAGCGTTGAAGAGGGGATGAACACTGAAGCTTTCTTT	CSVEEGMNTEAFF
TRBD2	TRBJ2-5	TRBV19	NA	TGTGCCACCGCCGGGACTAGCGGTTTACAAGAGACCCAGTACTTC	CATAGTSGLQETQYF
TRBD1	TRBJ1-1	TRBV19	NA	TGTGCCAGTAGTCCGGACAGGGTGTGGACTGAAGCTTTCTTT	CASSPDRVWTEAFF
NA	TRBJ2-7	TRBV27	NA	TGTGCCAGCAGTTTATCTGGGGGATTCTCCTACGAGCAGTACTTC	CASSLSGGFSYEQYF
NA	TRBJ1-6	TRBV30	NA	TGTGCCTGGAGTACCGGACCCAATTCACCCCTCCACTTT	CAWSTGPNSPLHF
NA	TRBJ1-2	TRBV6-5	NA	TGTGCCAGCACCCAAGGACAACCTTTCTATGGCTACACCTTC	CASTQGQPFYGYTF
TRBD1	TRBJ1-2	TRBV9	NA	TGTGCCAGCAGCACCGCCGGGACAGGGTCTGGCTACACCTTC	CASSTAGTGSGYTF
NA	TRBJ1-1	TRBV10-1	NA	TGCGCCAGCAGCGGGAGGTCTGGTGAAGCTTTCTTT	CASSGRSGEAFF
TRBD1	TRBJ2-7	TRBV10-3	NA	TGTGCCATCAGCCCAGGACAGGGAATCTCCTACGAGCAGTACTTC	CAISPGQGISYEQYF
NA	TRBJ1-1	TRBV6-5	NA	TGTGCCAGCAGCCTGACCGGGCCTCCGGGCACTGAAGCTTTCTTT	CASSLTGPPGTEAFF
TRBD1	TRBJ2-6	TRBV6-2/TRBV6-3	NA	TGTGCCAGCAGTTGGGACAGGGGGCGAAGTGGGGTCAACGTCCTGACTTTC	CASSWDRGRSGVNVLTF
NA	TRBJ1-1	TRBV6-6	medium-sized	TGTGCCAGCAGTCCCGGATCTGGAGCTTTCTTT	CASSPGSGAFF
NA	TRBJ1-2	TRBV7-9	NA	TGTGCCAGCAGCCCGGGTTCTGGCAACTATGGCTACACCTTC	CASSPGSGNYGYTF
NA	TRBJ1-2	TRBV2	NA	TGTGCCAGCAGTGAATTGACGGATAACTATGGCTACACCTTC	CASSELTDNYGYTF
NA	TRBJ1-4	TRBV5-1	NA	TGCGCCAGCACCAGGTCAGGGGCAACTAATGAAAAACTGTTTTTT	CASTRSGATNEKLFF
NA	TRBJ2-5	TRBV29-1	NA	TGCAGCGTTCCGTTCGAAGCGGGGACCCAGTACTTC	CSVPFEAGTQYF
NA	TRBJ2-3	TRBV7-9	NA	TGTGCCAGCAGCTTGACTACCCAAGGCACAGATACGCAGTATTTT	CASSLTTQGTDTQYF
NA	TRBJ2-1	TRBV5-1	NA	TGCGCCAGCAGCTTGGGAGACAGGTACAATGAGCAGTTCTTC	CASSLGDRYNEQFF
NA	TRBJ2-7	TRBV27	NA	TGTGCCACCGGCCGGGGCTACTCCTACGAGCAGTACTTC	CATGRGYSYEQYF
NA	TRBJ2-3	TRBV7-9	NA	TGTGCCAGCAGCCAACAGAGCGCCACAGATACGCAGTATTTT	CASSQQSATDTQYF
TRBD1	TRBJ2-7	TRBV27	NA	TGTGCCAGCAGTTTATCACCGGGACAGAGGGGGTACGAGCAGTACTTC	CASSLSPGQRGYEQYF
TRBD1	TRBJ1-4	TRBV3-1/TRBV3-2	NA	TGTGCCAGCAGCCAAGGGGACAGGGGTGGAAAACTGTTTTTT	CASSQGDRGGKLFF
NA	TRBJ2-3	TRBV6-2/TRBV6-3	NA	TGTGCCAGCAGCTTACTCCCCACAGGGCGCCCTAGCACAGATACGCAGTATTTT	CASSLLPTGRPSTDTQYF
NA	TRBJ1-2	TRBV11-2	NA	TGTGCCAGCAGCCTACGTGAACAGGTCGCAGCTAACTATGGCTACACCTTC	CASSLREQVAANYGYTF
TRBD2	TRBJ2-3	TRBV7-3	NA	TGTGCCAGCAGCTTAAATAGCGGGGGGGCTGGAGATACGCAGTATTTT	CASSLNSGGAGDTQYF
NA	TRBJ2-1	TRBV29-1	NA	TGCAGCGTTGAAGAGGAGGGAGGGGGCCCATCCTCCTACAATGAGCAGTTCTTC	CSVEEEGGGPSSYNEQFF
NA	TRBJ1-4	TRBV6-1	NA	TGTGCCAGCAGTAAACAGGGCGCTAATGAAAAACTGTTTTTT	CASSKQGANEKLFF
TRBD1	TRBJ1-4	TRBV9	once	TGTGCCAGCAGCGCTAGACAGGGTAACGAAAAACTGTTTTTT	CASSARQGNEKLFF
NA	TRBJ1-5	TRBV19	NA	TGTGCCAGTAGTATTTTTAGCTGGGAGGTGGGCCAGCCCCAGCATTTT	CASSIFSWEVGQPQHF
NA	TRBJ1-3	TRBV27	NA	TGTGCCAGCAGGGAATTAGGGTTCACCTCTGGAAACACCATATATTTT	CASRELGFTSGNTIYF
NA	TRBJ2-1	TRBV19	NA	TGTGCCAGTAGTTACGCCCTATACAATGAGCAGTTCTTC	CASSYALYNEQFF
TRBD1	TRBJ1-2	TRBV2	NA	TGTGCCAGCCTACTGGGACAGGGAGCTAACTATGGCTACACCTTC	CASLLGQGANYGYTF
NA	TRBJ2-7	TRBV5-1	NA	TGCGCCAGCAGCTTGAGCAGGGGGGCCTACGAGCAGTACTTC	CASSLSRGAYEQYF
NA	TRBJ1-3	TRBV6-5	NA	TGTGCCAGCAGTACAGGGATTTCCGGAAACACCATATATTTT	CASSTGISGNTIYF